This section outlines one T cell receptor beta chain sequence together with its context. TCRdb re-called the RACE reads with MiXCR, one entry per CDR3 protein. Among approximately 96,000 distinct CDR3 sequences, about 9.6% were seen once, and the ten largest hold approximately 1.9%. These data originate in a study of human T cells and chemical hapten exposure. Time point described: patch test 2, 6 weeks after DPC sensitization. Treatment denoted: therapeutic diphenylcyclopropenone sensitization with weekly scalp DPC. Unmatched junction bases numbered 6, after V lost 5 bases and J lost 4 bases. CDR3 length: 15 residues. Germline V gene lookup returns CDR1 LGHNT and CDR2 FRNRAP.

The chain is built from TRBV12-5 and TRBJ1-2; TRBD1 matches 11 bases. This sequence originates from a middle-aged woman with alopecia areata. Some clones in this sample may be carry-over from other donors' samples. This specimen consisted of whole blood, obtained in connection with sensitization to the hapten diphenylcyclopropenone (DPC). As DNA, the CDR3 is TGTGCTAGTGGTCAATGGACAGGGGGCATCTATGGCTACACCTTC. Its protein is CASGQWTGGIYGYTF.